This T cell receptor beta chain came from a study of blood T cell repertoires in COVID-19. The wider study: COVID-19 samples collected from the United States, Italy and Spain covered acute and convalescent phases. From T cells, B-cell-depleted T cells, or PBMCs came the material, which was cDNA or gDNA.

Deletions cut 3 bases from V and 8 bases from J, with 13 bases between. CDR1 is SQVTM, CDR2 ANQGSEA, per germline. The CDR3 has 12 residues. Study processing details: By means of reference gene primer amplification, nucleated cell counts were estimated. Assay: immunoSEQ multiplex PCR; the TCRdb copy retains only in-frame clones and omits some. That table gives V, J and clone size, and the DNA gave D and trimming. Among roughly 200,000 clones listed, 70% to 90% were seen once. The source is a man in his sixties with acute or convalescent COVID-19. This chain connects TRBV29-1 to TRBJ1-2, with D possibly TRBD1 on 5 matching bases. What was sequenced was peripheral blood. The CDR3 loop reads CSVEGPLRGYTF. The CDR3 nucleotides read TGCAGCGTTGAGGGGCCCCTACGAGGCTACACCTTC.